These T cell receptor beta chains were read from a single sample in a study of blood T cell repertoires in COVID-19. Some clones are missing from TCRdb's copy, which holds only in-frame ones; the method was immunoSEQ multiplex PCR. The sample carries over 150,000 clones, 84% recorded once. Sequencing was performed on peripheral blood. The receptors come from a woman of 80 years or more with COVID-19, enrolled during active disease. Each CDR3 is given without its conserved first and last residue. The order of the fields is CDR3 length, V gene, D gene, CDR3 protein. The D gene is left open where the match is weak.

>13|TRBV4-1|TRBD1
ASSQEETGNYEQY
>13|TRBV7-3|TRBD1
ASSPGQGFSYGYT
>11|TRBV18|NA
ASSRSRGTEAF
>14|TRBV10-3|TRBD2
AISVLGEGRTDTQY
>12|TRBV19|NA
ASTMGMEVHGYT
>13|TRBV5-4|NA
ASSLDPYMNTEAF
>13|TRBV28|TRBD2
ASSLASGRWGEQF
>10|TRBV5-1|NA
ASRSSIETQY
>12|TRBV5-1|TRBD2
ASSGTSGNNEQF
>11|TRBV24-1|NA
ATSDPQTYEQY
>12|TRBV6-5|TRBD2
ASGRTSGVSEQY
>11|TRBV7-2|NA
ASRPQQNTEAF
>14|TRBV7-9|NA
ASHPGSGTRTGELF
>14|TRBV7-3|NA
ASSPGLTSRSDTQY
>12|TRBV6-5|NA
ASSFNRPGYGYT
>13|TRBV2|NA
ASSDRDIYTDTQY
>13|TRBV6-2/TRBV6-3|NA
ASSRVLSSGNTIY
>12|TRBV2|TRBD2
ASTSGGAVETQY
>13|TRBV18|TRBD1
ASSPTGDLNYGYT
>12|TRBV28|NA
ASSFHPRGYEQY
>12|TRBV30|NA
AWSVTTGPLGYT
>13|TRBV9|NA
ASSANTKAKNIQY
>12|TRBV20-1|NA
SASPFSNTGELF
>14|TRBV19|TRBD1
ASSTGQGSTNEKLF
>13|TRBV6-5|TRBD2
ASSLGEAGYHEQF
>13|TRBV5-4|TRBD1
ASSQGLYFNSPLH
>10|TRBV6-5|TRBD1
ASRDRAYEQY
>11|TRBV19|TRBD1
ASRTGGRTEAF
>14|TRBV9|TRBD1
ASSAPRGFLRYEQY
>11|TRBV18|NA
ASSGGSQETQY
>14|TRBV5-4|NA
ASSFGRGVGGETQY
>16|TRBV18|TRBD2
ASSPVPGTSGTGDTQY
>11|TRBV10-3|TRBD1
AISRDRDYGYT
>13|TRBV27|TRBD1
ASSQGQGPNQPQH
>13|TRBV30|NA
AWSFGARAGTEAF
>11|TRBV5-4|TRBD1
ASSSDRTGGLT
>11|TRBV27|NA
ASSSGNTLEAF
>15|TRBV6-2/TRBV6-3|TRBD2
ASSMPLGLAYTDTQY
>11|TRBV6-5|TRBD1
ASSRTGRGGYT
>12|TRBV19|NA
ASAPMGRGTEAF
>17|TRBV11-2|NA
ASSLDQGRDCSSTDTQY
>13|TRBV9|NA
ASSPHHSGANVLT
>11|TRBV27|NA
ASSQLAADTQY
>13|TRBV2|TRBD1
ASSEGRGINSPLH
>12|TRBV2|TRBD1
ASTSDRVGNTIY
>12|TRBV19|NA
ASNWGNLNEKLF
>12|TRBV6-1|TRBD1
ASSDDRGPSPLH
>12|TRBV7-2|NA
ASSLGGWNSPLH
>14|TRBV10-3|TRBD2
AIRTSGGTGGNEQF
>16|TRBV7-6|TRBD1
ASSLATDRGAGSYEQY
>11|TRBV6-2/TRBV6-3|NA
ASSERIQETQY
>13|TRBV5-6|TRBD2
ASSFTSGLTDTQY
>12|TRBV6-5|NA
ASSPSGADYEQY
>15|TRBV19|NA
ASSIEGGPATHSVLT